This T cell receptor beta chain is drawn from a study of blood T cell repertoires in COVID-19. At the level of the study: Sources were T cells, B-cell-depleted T cells, or PBMCs; the material itself was cDNA or gDNA.

Authors' processing steps: Amplification of reference gene primers provided the estimated nucleated cell counts. The table came from immunoSEQ multiplex PCR; TCRdb's copy has only in-frame clones and leaves some out. That table gives V, J and clone size, and the DNA gave D and trimming. The sample has some 250,000 clones, more than 75% seen once. V lost 4 bases and J 0 bases, leaving 7 bases between the germline ends. The CDR3 sequence is 15 residues long. Germline loops: CDR1 SGHTA, CDR2 FQGNSA. The chain combines TRBV7-2 with TRBJ2-6; D unclear. This TCR derives from a woman in her 40s who had recovered from COVID-19. Sequencing input: peripheral blood. The CDR3 loop is CASSSHPSGANVLTF. The CDR3 DNA sequence: TGTGCCAGCAGCTCACATCCCTCTGGGGCCAACGTCCTGACTTTC. Full variable domain (rest looked up from reference TRBV7-2 and TRBJ2-6): GAGVSQSPSNKVTEKGKDVELRCDPISGHTALYWYRQSLGQGLEFLIYFQGNSAPDKSGLPSDRFSAERTGGSVSTLTIQRTQQEDSAVYLCASSSHPSGANVLTFGAGSRLTVL.